Sequencing of this T cell receptor beta chain was carried out in a study of a mutant IDH1 vaccine in newly diagnosed glioma (TCRdb year 2021). General notes on the study: Patients were given eight vaccinations, in weeks 1, 3, 5, 7, 11, 15, 19 and 23, which matched visits V03 through V10. In the chemotherapy-containing groups, vaccination started alongside temozolomide cycles, whereas in patients who had radiotherapy alone it started 4-6 weeks after radiotherapy. Prior to enrollment, standard therapy consisting of radiotherapy alone, temozolomide alone, or radiochemotherapy with temozolomide had been administered to patients, with the combination being received by most patients. For exploratory analyses, approximately 25 treated patients had longitudinal TCRB deep sequencing done wherever samples were available. Peripheral blood was collected at six visits: V03 (baseline), V05, V07, V10, V12 and V13. Of the approximately 30 treated patients, roughly 60% were male and about 40% were female, and the mean age was approximately 40 years. Broader findings and caveats from the paper: Selection of PBMC samples for TCRB deep sequencing was based on availability. Changes in the top peripheral T cell clonotypes picked up by TCRB sequencing did not appear to be linked to pseudoprogression. The authors noted that analyses of patient blood samples could not be reproduced because of sample limitations. Across multiple MHC alleles, vaccine-induced immune responses were seen in around 94% of patients.

The time point label, as the study defines it: week 5, during vaccination. Every vaccine dose consisted of 300 ug of a 20-mer mutant IDH1 peptide in Montanide, administered subcutaneously together with topical imiquimod. Newly diagnosed WHO grade 3 or 4 IDH1-mutant astrocytomas showing loss of nuclear ATRX were present in the donors. The samples were drawn from NOA16, a multicentre, single-arm, open-label phase I trial in Germany that tested a mutant IDH1 peptide vaccine in humans for the first time. Genomic DNA for TCRB sequencing was extracted from EDTA blood using the DNeasy Blood and Tissue Kit. The CDR3 runs 12 amino acids, cysteine and phenylalanine included. Kept here is only the CDR3 DNA, which spans 36 bases and is read in frame from base 1. CDR1 and CDR2 are drawn from the germline V gene: SNHLY, FYNNEI. A distance of 8 bases separates the germline ends of V and J, which lose 5 bases and 3 bases respectively.

On this clone: Its target antigen remains unknown. Per-nucleotide qualities are absent, and no much larger clonotype sits a single base away.

Libraries were prepared through the immunoSEQ multiplex PCR assay. Rearranged TCR beta chain sequences were amplified using the hsTCRB Kit according to the manufacturer's protocol. TCRB libraries were sequenced on an Illumina MiSeq. Turning to the authors' computational methods: Demultiplexing, trimming and gene mapping were performed with the kit vendor's proprietary platform. TCRdb provides this immuneACCESS table in a form limited to in-frame rearrangements. Some clones are lacking; in checked studies, under half of them reflect an unresolved V gene, and why the rest are absent is not known. V, J and clone size derive from that table, while D and trimming were established from the DNA sequence. The sample data list tens of thousands of clones, and more than 85% of these were observed just once. The ten largest clones represent under 0.6% of the sample.

This receptor was identified in a woman aged 45 to 65 with glioma. Source: PBMCs, taken from a glioma patient whose treatment included an IDH1 peptide vaccine. This receptor chain uses TRBV2 and TRBJ2-7; no D gene is confidently identified. The bases are TGTGCCAGCAGTTTAGGGTACTACGAGCAGTACTTC. Its translation is CASSLGYYEQYF. Joined to the reference TRBV2 and TRBJ2-7 proteins, this CDR3 gives the full variable domain: EPEVTQTPSHQVTQMGQEVILRCVPISNHLYFYWYRQILGQKVEFLVSFYNNEISEKSEIFDDQFSVERPDGSNFTLKIRSTKLEDSAMYFCASSLGYYEQYFGPGTRLTVT.